This T cell receptor (beta chain) stems from a study of cytotoxic CD8 clonotypes in ibrutinib-treated CLL. Libraries were prepared by immunoSEQ multiplex PCR; TCRdb keeps only in-frame clonotypes and omits some of them. This sample carries approximately 160,000 clones, roughly 84% of them seen once, and the ten largest clones take 3%. CDR1 is DFQATT and CDR2 is SNEGSKA in the germline V gene (reference sequence). The CDR3 contains 10 residues. This clone appeared once. This chain connects TRBV20-1 to TRBJ2-7; no clear D. The sample consisted of PBMCs, taken at disease progression, from a patient treated with ibrutinib. This clonotype was obtained from a human donor with chronic lymphocytic leukemia. The CDR3 protein is CRFNRREQYF. The CDR3 DNA sequence: TGCAGGTTTAATAGGCGCGAGCAGTACTTC.